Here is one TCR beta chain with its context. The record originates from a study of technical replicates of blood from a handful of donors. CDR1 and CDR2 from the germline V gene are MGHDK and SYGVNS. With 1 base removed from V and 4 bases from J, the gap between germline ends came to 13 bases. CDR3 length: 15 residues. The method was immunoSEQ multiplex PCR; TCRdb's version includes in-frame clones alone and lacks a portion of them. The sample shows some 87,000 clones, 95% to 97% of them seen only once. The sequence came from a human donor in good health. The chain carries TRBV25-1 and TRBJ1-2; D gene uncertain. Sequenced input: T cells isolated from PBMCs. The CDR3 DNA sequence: TGTGCCAGCAGTGAATTCAGAGGGTCTGGCTATGGCTACACCTTC. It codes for CASSEFRGSGYGYTF.